A selection of T cell receptor beta chains follows, all from one sample in a study of control samples from healthy donors and cancer patients. The assay was immunoSEQ multiplex PCR, and TCRdb's table has in-frame clones only and misses some. The table records about 150,000 clones, around nine tenths of them present only once. The sequenced sample was blood. These receptors were obtained from a man in his late teens or twenties in good health. Both conserved end residues are part of each CDR3. The order of the fields is D gene, clone size, V gene, J gene, CDR3 DNA, CDR3 protein. D genes are given only for firm matches. The size entry is marked missing in some rows and otherwise reads once, few, many or a size class.

d_gene: .; abundance: .; v_gene: TRBV7-9; j_gene: TRBJ2-1; CDR3nt: TGTGCCTTCTTAACTAAGGGAAATGAGCAGTTCTTC; CDR3aa: CAFLTKGNEQFF
d_gene: TRBD2; abundance: .; v_gene: TRBV4-2; j_gene: TRBJ2-1; CDR3nt: TGTGCCAGCAGCCAACAGCGGGGGGACTACAATGAGCAGTTCTTC; CDR3aa: CASSQQRGDYNEQFF
d_gene: TRBD2; abundance: few; v_gene: TRBV4-2; j_gene: TRBJ2-2; CDR3nt: TGTGCCAGCAGCCACTTTCCTCTACTAGCGGGGGTTAAAACCGGGGAGCTGTTTTTT; CDR3aa: CASSHFPLLAGVKTGELFF
d_gene: TRBD1; abundance: .; v_gene: TRBV5-6; j_gene: TRBJ1-1; CDR3nt: TGTGCCAGCAGCTTGATCAGGGGGCGTGATGAAGCTTTCTTT; CDR3aa: CASSLIRGRDEAFF
d_gene: .; abundance: .; v_gene: TRBV19; j_gene: TRBJ1-2; CDR3nt: TGTGCCAGTAGTCCGCGATTCTACTATGGCTACACCTTC; CDR3aa: CASSPRFYYGYTF
d_gene: .; abundance: .; v_gene: TRBV6-2/TRBV6-3; j_gene: TRBJ2-3; CDR3nt: TGTGCCAGCAGTTACGTTCGAGCTTTTCTCCCCACAGATACGCAGTATTTT; CDR3aa: CASSYVRAFLPTDTQYF
d_gene: TRBD2; abundance: .; v_gene: TRBV5-1; j_gene: TRBJ2-7; CDR3nt: TGCGCCAGCAGCTTGGGGATAGGAGCGGGAGACCTTACCTACGAGCAGTACTTC; CDR3aa: CASSLGIGAGDLTYEQYF
d_gene: .; abundance: .; v_gene: TRBV5-4; j_gene: TRBJ1-1; CDR3nt: TGTGCCAGCAGCTTGCCTCAGGGCTCTGAAGCTTTCTTT; CDR3aa: CASSLPQGSEAFF
d_gene: .; abundance: .; v_gene: TRBV12-3/TRBV12-4; j_gene: TRBJ1-2; CDR3nt: TGTGCCAGCAACATTGATGGGGTCGGCTACACCTTC; CDR3aa: CASNIDGVGYTF
d_gene: TRBD1; abundance: .; v_gene: TRBV9; j_gene: TRBJ1-4; CDR3nt: TGTGCCAGCGGCCGGGACAGGCCAAATGAAAAACTGTTTTTT; CDR3aa: CASGRDRPNEKLFF
d_gene: .; abundance: .; v_gene: TRBV28; j_gene: TRBJ2-7; CDR3nt: TGTGCCAGCAGTTTACCCGGGGCACTCGGCGAGCAGTACTTC; CDR3aa: CASSLPGALGEQYF
d_gene: .; abundance: .; v_gene: TRBV5-6; j_gene: TRBJ1-4; CDR3nt: TGTGCCAGCAGCCTAATACCCGGTGGTGAAAAACTGTTTTTT; CDR3aa: CASSLIPGGEKLFF
d_gene: .; abundance: .; v_gene: TRBV28; j_gene: TRBJ1-1; CDR3nt: TGTGCCAGCAGTTTATTCGGGATAGCCACTGAAGCTTTCTTT; CDR3aa: CASSLFGIATEAFF
d_gene: .; abundance: once; v_gene: TRBV2; j_gene: TRBJ2-1; CDR3nt: TGTGCCAGCAGTTGGGACACCAATGAGCAGTTCTTC; CDR3aa: CASSWDTNEQFF
d_gene: TRBD2; abundance: .; v_gene: TRBV3-1/TRBV3-2; j_gene: TRBJ2-1; CDR3nt: TGTGCCAGCAGCCCACTAGCGGGGGGGCTAAATGAGCAGTTCTTC; CDR3aa: CASSPLAGGLNEQFF
d_gene: TRBD1; abundance: .; v_gene: TRBV5-1; j_gene: TRBJ1-1; CDR3nt: TGCGCCAGCAGCCCACGGACAGGGACCCCTGAAGCTTTCTTT; CDR3aa: CASSPRTGTPEAFF
d_gene: TRBD2; abundance: once; v_gene: TRBV6-2/TRBV6-3; j_gene: TRBJ2-5; CDR3nt: TGTGCCAGCAGTTACTCGAGAGGTAGCGGGGCCCAAGAGACCCAGTACTTC; CDR3aa: CASSYSRGSGAQETQYF
d_gene: .; abundance: .; v_gene: TRBV18; j_gene: TRBJ1-2; CDR3nt: TGTGCCAGCTCACCGGACAACGGCTACACCTTC; CDR3aa: CASSPDNGYTF
d_gene: .; abundance: .; v_gene: TRBV5-5; j_gene: TRBJ2-1; CDR3nt: TGTGCCAGCAGCCTAGTACAGGGTGGTAGTGGTGAGCAGTTCTTC; CDR3aa: CASSLVQGGSGEQFF
d_gene: .; abundance: .; v_gene: TRBV5-1; j_gene: TRBJ1-3; CDR3nt: TGCGCCAGCAGCATGGACAGAGACTCTGGAAACACCATATATTTT; CDR3aa: CASSMDRDSGNTIYF
d_gene: .; abundance: .; v_gene: TRBV11-2; j_gene: TRBJ1-1; CDR3nt: TGTGCCAGCAGCTTAGACAGGAACACTGAAGCTTTCTTT; CDR3aa: CASSLDRNTEAFF
d_gene: .; abundance: .; v_gene: TRBV5-1; j_gene: TRBJ2-7; CDR3nt: TGCGCCAGCAGCTATCATACAGGGAACTACGAGCAGTACTTC; CDR3aa: CASSYHTGNYEQYF
d_gene: .; abundance: .; v_gene: TRBV6-5; j_gene: TRBJ2-1; CDR3nt: TGTGCCAGCAGTTACTCGAGGGACACAAACAATGAGCAGTTCTTC; CDR3aa: CASSYSRDTNNEQFF
d_gene: .; abundance: once; v_gene: TRBV24-1; j_gene: TRBJ1-2; CDR3nt: TGTGCCACCAGTGACCCGGTTTTGGGGGCTGGCTACACCTTC; CDR3aa: CATSDPVLGAGYTF
d_gene: .; abundance: once; v_gene: TRBV4-1; j_gene: TRBJ1-4; CDR3nt: TGCGCCAGCAGCCAAGTATCGACGTCTAATGAAAAACTGTTTTTT; CDR3aa: CASSQVSTSNEKLFF
d_gene: .; abundance: .; v_gene: TRBV5-5; j_gene: TRBJ1-5; CDR3nt: TGTGCCAGCAGCTTGGTGGGGGGCGGACAGCCCCAGCATTTT; CDR3aa: CASSLVGGGQPQHF
d_gene: .; abundance: .; v_gene: TRBV27; j_gene: TRBJ1-4; CDR3nt: TGTGCCAGCAGTTTGGACAGAAATAATGAAAAACTGTTTTTT; CDR3aa: CASSLDRNNEKLFF
d_gene: TRBD2; abundance: .; v_gene: TRBV7-3; j_gene: TRBJ2-1; CDR3nt: TGTGCCAGCAGTCGGACTAGCGACGATGAGCAGTTCTTC; CDR3aa: CASSRTSDDEQFF
d_gene: TRBD1; abundance: .; v_gene: TRBV30; j_gene: TRBJ2-7; CDR3nt: TGTGCCTGGCGGACAGGATTGGTCGAGCAGTACTTC; CDR3aa: CAWRTGLVEQYF
d_gene: .; abundance: .; v_gene: TRBV5-1; j_gene: TRBJ2-7; CDR3nt: TGCGCCAGCAGCTTGGGGGGCGACAGCTCCTACGAGCAGTACTTC; CDR3aa: CASSLGGDSSYEQYF
d_gene: .; abundance: .; v_gene: TRBV19; j_gene: TRBJ1-5; CDR3nt: TGTGCCAGTAGTATAGGGGGTGGGCAGCCCACCCTTAGCAATCAGCCCCAGCATTTT; CDR3aa: CASSIGGGQPTLSNQPQHF
d_gene: TRBD1; abundance: .; v_gene: TRBV15; j_gene: TRBJ1-1; CDR3nt: TGTGCCACCACCAGGGGACAGGATACCACTGAAGCTTTCTTT; CDR3aa: CATTRGQDTTEAFF
d_gene: .; abundance: .; v_gene: TRBV25-1; j_gene: TRBJ2-3; CDR3nt: TGTGCCAGCAGTGTAGTGGATACGCAGTATTTT; CDR3aa: CASSVVDTQYF
d_gene: .; abundance: .; v_gene: TRBV3-1/TRBV3-2; j_gene: TRBJ2-3; CDR3nt: TGTGCCAGCAGCCAAGATCGAGGGGAAAGGAGCACAGATACGCAGTATTTT; CDR3aa: CASSQDRGERSTDTQYF
d_gene: .; abundance: few; v_gene: TRBV11-1; j_gene: TRBJ2-7; CDR3nt: TGTGCCAGCAGCTTATTCACAGGGATGGCCTACGAGCAGTACTTC; CDR3aa: CASSLFTGMAYEQYF
d_gene: .; abundance: .; v_gene: TRBV5-1; j_gene: TRBJ2-2; CDR3nt: TGCGCCAGCACTAGCAACGTCAAAAACACCGGGGAGCTGTTTTTT; CDR3aa: CASTSNVKNTGELFF
d_gene: .; abundance: .; v_gene: TRBV29-1; j_gene: TRBJ2-2; CDR3nt: TGCAGCGTTGAGTTTGTGTGGGGGAACACCGGGGAGCTGTTTTTT; CDR3aa: CSVEFVWGNTGELFF
d_gene: TRBD2; abundance: .; v_gene: TRBV4-2; j_gene: TRBJ2-3; CDR3nt: TGTGCCAGCAGCCAAGTGGCAACTAGCGGGGGGTCCGATACGCAGTATTTT; CDR3aa: CASSQVATSGGSDTQYF
d_gene: TRBD2; abundance: .; v_gene: TRBV4-2; j_gene: TRBJ2-7; CDR3nt: TGTGCCAGCAGCCAAGATCGGGGGGGTCGCGAGCAGTACTTC; CDR3aa: CASSQDRGGREQYF
d_gene: .; abundance: .; v_gene: TRBV9; j_gene: TRBJ1-1; CDR3nt: TGTGCCAGCAGCGTCAGGGGCAGTGGCACTGAAGCTTTCTTT; CDR3aa: CASSVRGSGTEAFF
d_gene: .; abundance: .; v_gene: TRBV5-5; j_gene: TRBJ2-7; CDR3nt: TGTGCCAGCAGACCTATCGACGGGACCTACGAGCAGTACTTC; CDR3aa: CASRPIDGTYEQYF
d_gene: .; abundance: once; v_gene: TRBV29-1; j_gene: TRBJ1-4; CDR3nt: TGCAGCGTTGCTGGGGGGGGAAAACTGTTTTTT; CDR3aa: CSVAGGGKLFF
d_gene: .; abundance: .; v_gene: TRBV15; j_gene: TRBJ2-2; CDR3nt: TGTGCCACCAGCAGACAGGGGACCGGGGAGCTGTTTTTT; CDR3aa: CATSRQGTGELFF